Given below is one T cell receptor (beta chain) in context. This sample was taken from a study of blood T cell repertoires in COVID-19. Turning to the study itself: Acute and convalescent COVID-19 samples came from the United States, Italy and Spain. From T cells, B-cell-depleted T cells, or PBMCs came the material, which was cDNA or gDNA.

Germline V gene sequence: CDR1 LNHDA, CDR2 SQIVND (reference sequence). The length of the CDR3 is 14 residues. The V gene lost 5 bases and the J gene lost 5 bases, with 15 bases spanning the gap. Original methodology: Estimated nucleated cell counts came from reference gene primer amplification. TCRdb's table, derived via immunoSEQ multiplex PCR, lists solely in-frame clones and lacks some. The V and J calls and clone size come from that table; D and trimming were worked out from the DNA. This table holds around 64,000 clones, about 87% found once. The receptor's source is a man aged 50 to 60 with active COVID-19. The rearrangement uses TRBV19 and TRBJ1-1; maybe TRBD1 (5 bases). The sequenced sample consisted of peripheral blood. This chain's CDR3 is CASSEVGGGTEAFF. The CDR3 DNA reads as TGTGCCAGTAGTGAGGTCGGGGGGGGTACTGAAGCTTTCTTT.